A selection of T cell receptor beta chains follows, all from one sample in a study of T-cell reconstitution after alpha-beta-depleted transplantation in children. MiXCR, run by TCRdb on the PCR reads, gives a single entry per CDR3 protein. The sample lists roughly 670,000 distinct CDR3 sequences; about an eighth were seen once. The sample in question was PBMCs, obtained before TCRalphabeta/CD19-depleted stem cell transplant. The receptors here all came from a girl aged 2 to 9 with congenital amegakaryocytic thrombocytopenia, due to receive a stem cell transplant. The conserved cysteine and the conserved F or W are not part of the CDR3 here.

J gene,V gene,CDR3 protein
TRBJ2-1,TRBV14,ASSLGTSGVDEQF
TRBJ2-1,TRBV7-9,ASSHYMRAEQF
TRBJ1-2,TRBV7-9,ASSLADGTYGYT
TRBJ1-4,TRBV11-2,ASSFTGEYEKLF
TRBJ2-1,TRBV20-1,SASSRLAGVRDEQF
TRBJ2-5,TRBV5-1,ASSLSVLDRGQETQY
TRBJ2-1,TRBV7-3,ASSYGRNSYNEQF
TRBJ2-2,TRBV7-2,ASRPPNSGGNTGELF
TRBJ1-1,TRBV5-1,ASSPETTLNTEAF
TRBJ2-1,TRBV5-1,ASRKDSQTYNEQF
TRBJ2-2,TRBV5-1,ASSLGDRGLTGELF
TRBJ1-1,TRBV20-1,SARGRFRENTEAF
TRBJ1-2,TRBV5-5,ASSFFGQGNYGYT
TRBJ1-2,TRBV29-1,SVVGGNYGYT
TRBJ2-1,TRBV30,ANRGGINEQF
TRBJ1-1,TRBV6-6,ACSYSSVREAF
TRBJ2-5,TRBV20-1,SATRRETQY
TRBJ1-2,TRBV20-1,SARVGQGPLYGYT
TRBJ1-5,TRBV24-1,ATKPADNQPQH
TRBJ1-2,TRBV20-1,SATTGGSEGYT
TRBJ2-2,TRBV12-3/TRBV12-4,ATRQENTGELF
TRBJ1-1,TRBV20-1,SAPGQGRINTEAF
TRBJ2-5,TRBV12-3/TRBV12-4,ASSFGSGAQY
TRBJ2-7,TRBV29-1,SVEDSGTGSYEQY
TRBJ2-1,TRBV29-1,SDRDRGLGEQF
TRBJ2-3,TRBV12-3/TRBV12-4,ASSFSPYTDTQY
TRBJ1-1,TRBV30,AWSVDSNTEAF
TRBJ2-1,TRBV20-1,SARDGGITSYNEQF
TRBJ2-7,TRBV7-9,ASSSEDRVNYEQY
TRBJ2-6,TRBV12-3/TRBV12-4,ASGSGGRAPFGANVLT
TRBJ2-5,TRBV12-5,ASGFFGTSVQETQY
TRBJ2-5,TRBV12-3/TRBV12-4,ASSLSGAGGETQY
TRBJ1-5,TRBV20-1,SASGEGRSNQPQH
TRBJ2-1,TRBV20-1,SANRDVANEQF
TRBJ1-1,TRBV20-1,SARRPLGQYPEAF
TRBJ2-7,TRBV18,ASQDFRSSYEQY
TRBJ2-3,TRBV11-2,ASSQTSVRTDTQY
TRBJ2-3,TRBV29-1,SVWGLAGDADTQY
TRBJ1-4,TRBV7-9,ASNQAGEGGEKLF
TRBJ1-6,TRBV4-2,ASSQVEGEDSPLH
TRBJ2-3,TRBV7-9,ASSPSGGPDTQY
TRBJ2-2,TRBV4-1,ASSPGTSGSIGTGEPF
TRBJ2-3,TRBV29-1,SVGPRASTDTQY
TRBJ2-5,TRBV29-1,SVVSRGEETQY
TRBJ2-7,TRBV19,ASPSGQTYEQY
TRBJ2-1,TRBV7-3,ASSSNGGLRGEQF
TRBJ2-2,TRBV2,ASAGTVLAGELF
TRBJ1-2,TRBV14,ASSHRVSDGYT
TRBJ2-6,TRBV27,ASSFHGAGANVLT
TRBJ2-3,TRBV3-1,ASSLDRPITDTQY
TRBJ1-5,TRBV2,ASSQGNYQPQH
TRBJ2-2,TRBV5-5,ACSLWAGELF
TRBJ2-1,TRBV5-1,ASGWTDYNEQF
TRBJ2-7,TRBV20-1,SARGWGQSTYEQY
TRBJ2-7,TRBV12-3/TRBV12-4,ASSTGRQGGYEQY
TRBJ2-1,TRBV14,ASSRQGALNEQF
TRBJ2-1,TRBV5-1,ASCVYEQF
TRBJ2-4,TRBV7-9,ASSRTAGGVIQY
TRBJ2-4,TRBV5-1,ASSSFMDRGLNIQY